The sequence of this T cell receptor beta chain was determined in a study of post-analysis software for immune sequencing data. For the study at large: Several disease courses (relapsing-remitting, secondary progressive and progressive-relapsing) of multiple sclerosis were included.

The CDR3 totals 15 residues. V lost 4 bases, J lost 1 base, and 13 bases lay in between. Study-wide results and caveats: The five TRBV segments detected at higher frequency in patients than in controls included TRBV5-6, TRBV5-1 and TRBV20-1. Those samples that were prepared in the same batch co-clustered strongly by F measure. Comparison with controls showed significantly lower normalized Chao1 diversity in multiple sclerosis patients.

The authors incorporated unique molecular identifiers into the TCR beta cDNA libraries. Input amounts of 1 to 10 million T cells were used. These gave 500,000 or so cDNA molecules, so each molecule approximated one T cell. TCRdb re-called the PCR reads with MiXCR, one entry per CDR3 protein. The sample comprises about 500,000 distinct CDR3 sequences, under 55% of which are singletons, and 9.5% to 13% rests with the top ten. This clonotype has more than one count but fewer than ten. Its antigen is as yet unknown. The TCR was taken from a girl aged 5 to 17 with multiple sclerosis. Specimen: blood. The chain has TRBV12-3 or TRBV12-4 and TRBJ1-1; D is perhaps TRBD1 (5 bases). Here the CDR3 DNA reads TGTGCCAGCAGTTACCGGGCAGGGAGGAACACTGAAGCTTTCTTT. It specifies CASSYRAGRNTEAFF.